The 20 T cell receptor beta chains given below trace back to one sample, sequenced in a study of T-cell reconstitution after alpha-beta-depleted transplantation in children. TCRbeta library preparation incorporated unique molecular identifiers. TCRdb independently ran MiXCR on the PCR reads; one entry per CDR3 protein. The table lists about 100,000 distinct CDR3 sequences, 6% to 9% of them singletons, with less than 20% in the top ten. The source material was PBMCs, sampled before TCRalphabeta/CD19-depleted stem cell transplant. Receptors originate from a boy aged 2 to 10 with acute lymphoblastic leukemia, due to receive a stem cell transplant.

The table lists this clonotype with many counts. The chain joins TRBV7-9 to TRBJ2-3, with D unclear. CDR1 and CDR2 from the germline V gene are SEHNR and FQNEAQ (reference sequence). CDR3 length equals 12 residues. The ends were cut back, 0 bases at V and 3 bases at J, with 1 base in the middle. This CDR3 is CASSLATDTQYF. The CDR3 DNA is TGTGCCAGCAGCTTAGCGACAGATACGCAGTATTTT.

The rearrangement links TRBV27 to TRBJ1-2; 8 nucleotides agree with TRBD1. Germline-derived CDR1 and CDR2 are MNHEY and SMNVEV (reference sequence). The CDR3 has 14 residues. V shed 5 bases and J 0 bases; nucleotides not matched to a gene: 2. Here the CDR3 reads CASSPDRANYGYTF. The CDR3 DNA sequence: TGTGCCAGCAGTCCGGACAGGGCTAACTATGGCTACACCTTC.

The chain employs TRBV20-1 and TRBJ1-2; D is possibly TRBD1 (5 bases). Germline V gene lookup returns CDR1 DFQATT and CDR2 SNEGSKA (reference sequence). The ends were cut back, 1 base at V and 0 bases at J, with 12 bases in the middle. The CDR3 spans 15 residues. CDR3 protein: CSARAGRGTNYGYTF. The CDR3 region has the DNA TGCAGTGCTAGAGCCGGGCGGGGGACTAACTATGGCTACACCTTC.

The rearrangement joins TRBV5-1 to TRBJ2-1; 7 bases are a match to TRBD2. Germline lookup yields CDR1 SGHRS and CDR2 YFSETQ. The CDR3 length is 14 residues. With V trimmed by 4 bases and J by 8 bases, 9 bases remained unmatched. CDR3 DNA sequence: TGCGCCAGCAGCGTGGCTCAGGCGGGAGATGAGCAGTTCTTC. This codes for CASSVAQAGDEQFF.

This clonotype was recorded many times. This rearrangement joins TRBV7-8 to TRBJ2-1; perhaps TRBD1 as D (6 bases). CDR1 and CDR2 from the germline V gene are SGHVS and FQNEAQ. V lost 4 bases to trimming and J lost 4 bases, with 20 bases between them. The CDR3 has 17 residues. The CDR3 DNA reads TGTGCCAGCAGCTCCGGACCAGGGGAAGGGGCTTACAATGAGCAGTTCTTC. As protein: CASSSGPGEGAYNEQFF.

A few counts support this clonotype. This sequence joins TRBV11-2 and TRBJ1-3, with no clear D. Trimming left V 0 bases short and J 0 bases short, with 15 bases between. This CDR3 contains 18 residues. The germline CDR1 and CDR2 sequences are SGHAT and FQNNGV. The CDR3 loop reads CASSLELRPWGSGNTIYF. Written as DNA, the CDR3 is TGTGCCAGCAGCTTAGAATTACGGCCGTGGGGCTCTGGAAACACCATATATTTT.

This clonotype was counted only a few times. The rearrangement uses TRBV4-1 and TRBJ2-7; a weak D match, TRBD1 (6 bases). The ends were cut back, 6 bases at V and 1 base at J, with 25 bases in the middle. Germline lookup yields CDR1 MGHRA and CDR2 YSYEKL. This CDR3 is 18 amino acids long. The CDR3 nucleotides read TGCGCCAGCAGTCTTATACGAGGACAGCCAAGCAGATCCTACGAGCAGTACTTC. Protein: CASSLIRGQPSRSYEQYF.

Ten or more counts support this clonotype. The CDR3 region is CASSYPFWGGEQFF. CDR3 coding DNA: TGTGCCAGCAGTTACCCATTCTGGGGAGGTGAGCAGTTCTTC. The V gene is TRBV28, the J gene TRBJ2-1; possible D gene TRBD2, 6 bases. Germline V gives CDR1 MDHEN, CDR2 SYDVKM. The CDR3 is 14 residues long. Trimming removed 4 bases from V and 9 bases from J, with 16 bases in between.

A word on this clonotype: This could be a read error, since a much larger clone is one nucleotide away. The V and J genes are TRBV3-1 and TRBJ2-5; the match to TRBD2 covers 12 bases. Germline lookup yields CDR1 LGHDT and CDR2 YNNKEL (reference sequence). There are 18 residues in the CDR3. CDR3 protein: CTSSLSFGTSGGQETQYF. CDR3 nucleotides: TGTACCAGCAGTTTAAGTTTTGGTACTAGCGGGGGGCAAGAGACCCAGTACTTC.

This clonotype was observed many times. The CDR3 nucleotides are TGTGCCAGCAGCCCCCCTGGGGCTACGTTCTTC. This gives the protein CASSPPGATFF. The chain is built from TRBV7-2 and TRBJ2-1, with D possibly matching TRBD1 (5 bases). V lost 5 bases to trimming and J lost 15 bases, with 14 bases between them. Germline values: CDR1 SGHTA, CDR2 FQGNSA. This CDR3 contains 11 residues. Full variable domain (remainder filled in from reference TRBV7-2 and TRBJ2-1): GAGVSQSPSNKVTEKGKDVELRCDPISGHTALYWYRQSLGQGLEFLIYFQGNSAPDKSGLPSDRFSAERTGGSVSTLTIQRTQQEDSAVYLCASSPPGATFFGPGTRLTVL.

This chain links TRBV10-3 with TRBJ2-1, with 7 bases identical to TRBD2. J gave up 8 bases and V 9 bases, and 4 bases lay outside the gene matches. The CDR3 extends over 11 amino acids. Germline-derived CDR1 and CDR2 are ENHRY and SYGVKD. The CDR3 bases are TGTGCCATAGCGGGGCGAGATGAGCAGTTCTTC. Translation: CAIAGRDEQFF.

The chain joins TRBV6-5 to TRBJ1-1, with TRBD1 matching over 8 bases. This CDR3 spans 16 amino acids. The V and J ends lost 2 bases and 5 bases, in that order; junction bases with no gene match: 10. Germline values: CDR1 MNHEY, CDR2 SVGAGI. The chain's CDR3 is CASSYRQGAARTEAFF. The CDR3 nucleotides are TGTGCCAGCAGTTACCGGCAGGGGGCAGCGAGGACTGAAGCTTTCTTT.

This clonotype was observed a few times. This chain connects TRBV18 to TRBJ1-5; possible D gene TRBD1, 6 bases. V was cut by 10 bases and J by 7 bases, with 23 bases left in between. This CDR3 has 15 residues. CDR1 KGHSH and CDR2 LQKENI come from the germline V gene. CDR3 nucleotides: TGTGCCACCGGAAATAACACCCTCAGGGGACAGCCCCAGCATTTT. Residues: CATGNNTLRGQPQHF.

Ten or more counts support this clonotype. One end of the junction is discordant with germline, which a read error may explain. The V and J genes are TRBV7-7 and TRBJ2-7; 8 bases align to TRBD2. This CDR3 is built from 15 residues. CDR1 SSHAT and CDR2 FNYEAQ come from the germline V gene (reference sequence). DNA of the CDR3: TGTGCTAGCAGCTTAGGGGCGGGGGGCTCTTACGAGCAGTACTTC. Translating gives CASSLGAGGSYEQYF. Full variable domain (rest looked up from reference TRBV7-7 and TRBJ2-7): GAGVSQSPRYKVTKRGQDVTLRCDPISSHATLYWYQQALGQGPEFLTYFNYEAQPDKSGLPSDRFSAERPEGSISTLTIQRTEQRDSAMYRCASSLGAGGSYEQYFGPGTRLTVT.

This clonotype was seen at least ten times. The chain's CDR3 is CASGPGGYSNQPQHF. In DNA, the CDR3 is TGCGCCAGCGGCCCAGGGGGATATAGCAATCAGCCCCAGCATTTT. The chain is built from TRBV10-2 and TRBJ1-5; 7 nucleotides line up with TRBD1. CDR1 and CDR2 from the germline V gene are WSHSY and SAAADI. This CDR3 is built from 15 residues. Germline trimming cut 8 bases from V and 0 bases from J; bases unmatched to any gene: 7.

This clonotype was seen many times. J is TRBJ2-1 and V is TRBV29-1, with 7 positions matching TRBD1. V lost 7 bases to trimming and J lost 4 bases; unmatched junction nucleotides: 13. Germline CDR1 SQVTM, CDR2 ANQGSEA. This CDR3 has 15 amino acids. The chain's CDR3 is CSDRRDRHPYNEQFF. CDR3 nucleotides: TGCAGCGACCGCCGGGACAGACACCCATACAATGAGCAGTTCTTC.

The chain joins TRBV20-1 to TRBJ2-2, with a possible D match to TRBD2 (6 bases). V lost 1 base and J 1 base, leaving 13 bases between the germline ends. The CDR3 has 16 amino acids. Germline CDR1 is DFQATT and CDR2 is SNEGSKA (reference sequence). The CDR3 sequence: CSARVPTSENTGELFF. As DNA, the CDR3 is TGCAGTGCTAGAGTTCCGACTAGTGAGAACACCGGGGAGCTGTTTTTT.

This clonotype turned up a few times. The gene calls are TRBV20-1 and TRBJ1-4; D not resolved. The CDR3 has 18 amino acids. Deletions cut 3 bases from V and 1 base from J, with 21 bases between. Germline CDR1 reads DFQATT; CDR2 reads SNEGSKA (reference sequence). CDR3 in amino acids: CSARGIGVAGGTNEKLFF. The CDR3, as DNA: TGCAGTGCTAGGGGCATTGGGGTGGCCGGAGGAACTAATGAAAAACTGTTTTTT.

This clonotype has just a few counts. The rearrangement links TRBV5-1 to TRBJ2-7, with 8 bases that match TRBD1. This CDR3 is 16 amino acids long. V gave up 0 bases and J gave up 6 bases; unmatched junction bases: 11. CDR1 and CDR2 from the germline V gene are SGHRS and YFSETQ. This CDR3 is CASSLEFGQGVGEQYF. As DNA, the CDR3 is TGCGCCAGCAGCTTGGAGTTCGGACAGGGTGTGGGCGAGCAGTACTTC.

The sample holds many counts of this clonotype. Germline and junction disagree at one end, which may indicate a read error. The rearrangement links TRBV7-7 to TRBJ2-3; 7 bases fit TRBD2. Per the germline V gene, CDR1 is SSHAT and CDR2 is FNYEAQ (reference sequence). This CDR3 has 18 residues. CDR3 residues: CASSLITTSVAPTDTQYF. In DNA form, the CDR3 reads TGTGCTAGCAGCTTAATTACAACTAGCGTGGCCCCCACAGATACGCAGTATTTT.